This record covers a single TCR beta chain. Followed longitudinally, the Seattle patients had been enrolled during active infection. Authors' analysis steps: Cell counts per sample came from amplifying reference gene primers. TCRdb's copy holds only in-frame clones and misses some; the assay was immunoSEQ multiplex PCR. The D gene and trimming were derived from the DNA, and the V and J assignments and clone size from that table. This table has roughly 190,000 clones, around 84% appearing once. This sample is part of a study of blood T cell repertoires in COVID-19. CDR1 and CDR2 (germline): LNHNV, YYDKDF (reference sequence). The CDR3 is 17 amino acids. V lost 0 bases to trimming and J lost 5 bases; unmatched junction nucleotides: 8.

The V and J genes are TRBV15 and TRBJ2-1; 9 nucleotides match TRBD2. The source of this sequence is a woman in her 70s with COVID-19, enrolled during active disease. The sample comprised peripheral blood. CDR3: CATSRDWREGPHNEQFF. The CDR3 DNA is TGTGCCACCAGCAGAGATTGGCGGGAGGGCCCTCACAATGAGCAGTTCTTC.